This T cell receptor (beta chain) was identified during a study of STAT5B mutations in CD4+ large granular lymphocyte leukemia (dated by TCRdb to between 2021 and 2024). With respect to the entire study: Among healthy controls, the CDR3 'QG' motif was associated with a particular HLA allele. The TCRbeta repertoires of CD4+ T-cell large granular lymphocyte leukemia patients were compared with the TCRbeta repertoires of healthy blood donors. Flow cytometry on FACSCanto II or FACSVerse showed that the purified fractions were more than 95% pure among lymphocytes. Summary of the overall study and its limitations: Main leukemic clonotypes were private to each patient, although about 25% appeared at low frequency in other patients' non-leukemic repertoires. Compared with healthy CD4+ repertoires, CD4-sorted patient repertoires appeared more clonal, and this difference remained even after the putative leukemic clones were removed. Enrichment of TRBV06-family usage was observed among the top patient clones (8/27) relative to healthy controls (2/35). The data were not HLA-matched, and the relatively small sample size could explain the higher clonality seen in CD4+ compared with CD8+ T-LGLL.

Buffy coats from 35 to 45 blood donors, supplied by the Finnish Red Cross blood service, were used as healthy controls. All TCR-sequenced material derived from peripheral blood: patient blood samples and healthy donor buffy coats. Ficoll-Hypaque gradient centrifugation was used to isolate peripheral blood mononuclear cells. For the healthy controls, CD4+ cells were obtained from buffy coats by magnetic purification. The Gentra Puregene Cell and Tissue kit was used to extract genomic DNA, and a Qubit 2.0 fluorometer was used to measure the amount of genomic DNA. The immunoSEQ assay at survey resolution was applied to genomic DNA for sequencing of TCRbeta rearrangements. As for how the authors treated the data: In the TCR sequencing data, the lowest productive clonotype frequency that could be detected was 2.59 x 10-5. Only productive TCRbeta rearrangements, defined as complete and in-frame sequences, were included in the analyses. Clonality for each sample was calculated as Simpson clonality in the immunoSEQ Analyzer version 3.0. Clones were binned by frequency as very rare, small, medium, large (1-20%) or hyperexpanded (>20%). Generation probabilities were estimated with OLGA 1.2.3, V-gene circos plots were generated with VDJtools, specificities were searched for in VDJdb, and CDR3 motifs were identified with GLIPH. TCRdb's version of the immuneACCESS table is confined to in-frame rearrangements and falls short of the full clone set. An unresolved V gene accounts for under half of the shortfall where checked; the remainder is of unknown origin. V and J calls and clone size are copied from that table; D and trimming were computed from the DNA. The sample profile shows around 27,000 clones; about four fifths of them were found once. The ten largest clones represent roughly 3.2% of the sample.

Of note for this clone: Its antigen is not yet known. No much larger clonotype is one base removed from it; base qualities were not supplied.

The germline V gene sets CDR1 to MNHEY and CDR2 to SVGAGI. At the junction V is shortened by 6 bases and J by 6 bases, with 9 bases in between. The CDR3 contains 12 residues, cysteine and phenylalanine counted. Only the CDR3 DNA is retained, 36 bases long and in frame from the first base. Recombination joined TRBV6-5 with TRBJ2-1, with the D gene uncertain. The TCR was taken from a human donor in good health. The sample taken for sequencing was CD4+ T cells from blood buffy coats. At the DNA level, the sequence is TGTGCCAGCAGACAGAGGCTCAATGAGCAGTTCTTC. The encoded protein is CASRQRLNEQFF.